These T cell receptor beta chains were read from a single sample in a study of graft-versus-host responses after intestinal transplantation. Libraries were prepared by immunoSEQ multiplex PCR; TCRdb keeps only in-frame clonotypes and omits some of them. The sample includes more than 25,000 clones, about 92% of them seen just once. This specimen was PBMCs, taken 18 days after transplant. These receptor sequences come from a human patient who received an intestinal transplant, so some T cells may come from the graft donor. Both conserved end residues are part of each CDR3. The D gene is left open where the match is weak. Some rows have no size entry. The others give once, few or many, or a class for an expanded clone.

CASSSGGGSTEAFF | TGTGCCAGCAGCTCCGGGGGGGGGAGCACTGAAGCTTTCTTT | . | TRBJ1-1 | once | TRBV7-9
CASSLVDRETYEQYF | TGTGCCAGCAGCTTAGTTGACAGGGAGACCTACGAGCAGTACTTC | TRBD1 | TRBJ2-7 | . | TRBV5-6
CASSPGMAYEQYF | TGTGCCAGCAGCCCGGGGATGGCGTACGAGCAGTACTTC | . | TRBJ2-7 | . | TRBV4-2
CASSLSTGTVSYEQYF | TGTGCCAGCAGTTTATCAACCGGGACAGTCTCCTACGAGCAGTACTTC | TRBD1 | TRBJ2-7 | . | TRBV27
CASRAEEKLFF | TGTGCCAGCAGGGCCGAGGAAAAACTGTTTTTT | . | TRBJ1-4 | . | TRBV6-1
CASSPRFLEQYF | TGTGCCAGCAGCCCTAGGTTCCTCGAGCAGTACTTC | . | TRBJ2-7 | . | TRBV11-3
CASSRQGGREQFF | TGCGCCAGCAGCCGACAGGGGGGACGGGAGCAGTTCTTC | TRBD1 | TRBJ2-1 | . | TRBV10-1
CASSYSEGAGGYEQYF | TGTGCCAGCAGTTACTCGGAAGGGGCAGGGGGCTACGAGCAGTACTTC | TRBD1 | TRBJ2-7 | . | TRBV6-5
CASSLAPRYRVNYNSPLHF | TGTGCCAGCAGTTTAGCGCCTCGGTACAGGGTAAACTATAATTCACCCCTCCACTTT | . | TRBJ1-6 | . | TRBV27
CASSPRFRDFLAKNIQYF | TGCGCCAGCAGCCCCAGGTTCAGGGACTTCCTAGCCAAAAACATTCAGTACTTC | . | TRBJ2-4 | once | TRBV4-1
CASGRDTNTGELFF | TGTGCCAGCGGCCGGGACACCAACACCGGGGAGCTGTTTTTT | . | TRBJ2-2 | . | TRBV5-5
CASTPAGGNYGYTF | TGTGCCAGCACTCCGGCGGGCGGAAACTATGGCTACACCTTC | . | TRBJ1-2 | once | TRBV6-1
CATKMGQRITEAFF | TGTGCCACCAAGATGGGACAAAGAATCACTGAAGCTTTCTTT | . | TRBJ1-1 | . | TRBV7-9
CASSRQGSEATF | TGTGCCAGCAGTCGCCAGGGAAGCGAGGCCACCTTC | . | TRBJ1-2 | few | TRBV2
CASGRRGADEQYF | TGTGCCAGTGGGAGGAGGGGGGCTGACGAGCAGTACTTC | . | TRBJ2-7 | . | TRBV19
CASSSRPPASYNEQFF | TGTGCCAGCAGCTCCCGACCGCCAGCGAGTTACAATGAGCAGTTCTTC | . | TRBJ2-1 | . | TRBV9
CASNQDGQETQYF | TGTGCCAGCAACCAGGACGGACAAGAGACCCAGTACTTC | . | TRBJ2-5 | . | TRBV7-8
CASSEYLVRGRNEQFF | TGTGCCAGCAGTGAATATCTTGTTAGAGGGAGGAATGAGCAGTTCTTC | . | TRBJ2-1 | . | TRBV25-1
CASSQERELFF | TGTGCCAGCAGCCAAGAGAGGGAGCTGTTTTTT | . | TRBJ2-2 | . | TRBV4-2
CASSYLAVGETQYF | TGTGCCAGCAGTTACTTGGCGGTCGGGGAGACCCAGTACTTC | . | TRBJ2-5 | . | TRBV6-5
CASQGEGTEAFF | TGTGCCAGTCAGGGGGAAGGCACTGAAGCTTTCTTT | TRBD1 | TRBJ1-1 | . | TRBV19
CASSGGQRAEAFF | TGTGCCAGCTCGGGAGGACAGCGGGCTGAAGCTTTCTTT | . | TRBJ1-1 | . | TRBV18
CASSYSRSTYEQYF | TGTGCCAGCAGTTACTCGAGGTCTACCTACGAGCAGTACTTC | . | TRBJ2-7 | . | TRBV6-5
CASRNRGSGANVLTF | TGTGCCAGCAGAAACAGGGGCTCTGGGGCCAACGTCCTGACTTTC | TRBD1 | TRBJ2-6 | . | TRBV6-5
CASSLEGLAGGPYEQYF | TGTGCCAGCAGCTTGGAGGGTCTAGCGGGGGGACCCTACGAGCAGTACTTC | TRBD2 | TRBJ2-7 | . | TRBV5-4
CASNDRPSSGNTIYF | TGTGCCAGCAATGACAGGCCCTCATCTGGAAACACCATATATTTT | . | TRBJ1-3 | . | TRBV6-6
CAFKRTGGNTEAFF | TGTGCCTTCAAAAGGACGGGGGGGAACACTGAAGCTTTCTTT | . | TRBJ1-1 | . | TRBV30
CASSRTSTDTQYF | TGTGCCAGCTCTCGGACTAGCACAGATACGCAGTATTTT | . | TRBJ2-3 | . | TRBV2
CATSRDPTANYGYTF | TGTGCCACCAGCAGAGATCCGACAGCCAACTATGGCTACACCTTC | . | TRBJ1-2 | . | TRBV15
CASSVGFQGDPGELFF | TGCGCCAGCAGCGTGGGATTCCAAGGGGATCCCGGGGAGCTGTTTTTT | . | TRBJ2-2 | . | TRBV5-1
CASSRGQTGSYNEQFF | TGCGCCAGCTCCCGGGGGCAAACAGGATCCTACAATGAGCAGTTCTTC | . | TRBJ2-1 | . | TRBV5-1
CASSSTPGLASAGELFF | TGTGCCAGCAGCTCCACTCCCGGACTAGCATCGGCCGGGGAGCTGTTTTTT | TRBD2 | TRBJ2-2 | . | TRBV7-3
CASSEAGPLTSEQYF | TGTGCCAGCAGTGAGGCGGGACCCCTAACCTCCGAGCAGTACTTC | . | TRBJ2-7 | . | TRBV2